This T cell receptor (beta chain) is from a study of T cells after yellow fever vaccination. This clonotype was found a few times. V gave up 6 bases and J gave up 1 base, with 13 bases separating them. The CDR3 length is 14 residues. Germline V gene sequence: CDR1 DFQATT, CDR2 SNEGSKA (reference sequence). TCRdb re-analysed the 5' RACE reads in MiXCR, keeping a single row per CDR3 protein. The sample has 120,000 or so distinct CDR3 sequences, 13% to 15% seen once. This sequence joins TRBV20-1 and TRBJ2-1, with D possibly matching TRBD1 (6 bases). The sample here was CD8+ T cells sorted from PBMCs, taken 5 days after the yellow fever booster vaccination. The origin of this receptor is a man aged 18-30 years who received the YFV17D yellow fever vaccine. CDR3 amino acids: CSATGNWSYNEQFF. CDR3 sequence (DNA): TGCAGTGCCACAGGGAACTGGTCCTACAATGAGCAGTTCTTC.